The 24 T cell receptor beta chains below were found in one sample sequenced in a study of PD-L1 blockade in urothelial cancer. Here immunoSEQ multiplex PCR was the method, and the copy in TCRdb shows in-frame clones only, minus some. The table records about 80,000 clones, about 90% of them present only once. Specimen: PBMCs, collected around atezolizumab (anti-PD-L1) treatment. All receptors derive from a woman aged 70-85 years with urothelial cancer.

This clone was counted a single time. This chain connects TRBV15 to TRBJ2-3, with 8 bases identical to TRBD2. Germline CDR1 LNHNV, CDR2 YYDKDF (reference sequence). CDR3 length equals 16 residues. Trimming removed 0 bases from V and 2 bases from J; junction bases left unmatched: 4. The CDR3 is CATSRELAVVTDTQYF. CDR3 DNA sequence: TGTGCCACCAGCAGAGAACTAGCGGTGGTCACAGATACGCAGTATTTT.

This chain connects TRBV7-2 to TRBJ2-2; TRBD2 aligns across 8 bases. The CDR3 extends over 15 amino acids. CDR1 and CDR2 from the germline V gene are SGHTA and FQGNSA. V gave up 6 bases and J gave up 3 bases; unmatched junction bases: 6. CDR3: CASRFGGGDTGELFF. In DNA, the CDR3 is TGTGCCAGCAGGTTCGGGGGGGGCGACACCGGGGAGCTGTTTTTT. Based on the CDR3 plus reference TRBV7-2 and TRBJ2-2, the full variable domain is GAGVSQSPSNKVTEKGKDVELRCDPISGHTALYWYRQSLGQGLEFLIYFQGNSAPDKSGLPSDRFSAERTGGSVSTLTIQRTQQEDSAVYLCASRFGGGDTGELFFGEGSRLTVL.

The chain links TRBV6-6 to TRBJ1-2, with 8 bases aligning to TRBD1. The germline CDR1 and CDR2 sequences are MNHNY and SVGAGI (reference sequence). V was clipped by 0 bases and J by 13 bases; unmatched bases: 4. CDR3 size: 12 residues. The CDR3 spells CASSYSGQDLTF. The CDR3 coding sequence is TGTGCCAGCAGTTACTCGGGACAGGATCTCACCTTC.

This clone was seen once. The V gene is TRBV27, the J gene TRBJ1-5, with TRBD1 identical over 7 bases. Losses at the gene ends were 5 bases for V and 4 bases for J; bases not matched to a gene: 11. This CDR3 has 16 amino acids. Looked up from germline, CDR1 is MNHEY and CDR2 is SMNVEV (reference sequence). The CDR3 nucleotides read TGTGCCAGCAGTCCTCGTGCAGGGGGAGAAAATCAGCCCCAGCATTTT. It specifies CASSPRAGGENQPQHF.

The chain uses TRBV28 and TRBJ2-4; 7 nucleotides match TRBD1. Germline CDR1 reads MDHEN; CDR2 reads SYDVKM. This CDR3 is built from 16 residues. Trimming took 2 bases from V and 0 from J; bases not matched to a gene: 4. CDR3 nucleotides: TGTGCCAGCAGTTTACGGGGACAGCTAGCCAAAAACATTCAGTACTTC. Protein product: CASSLRGQLAKNIQYF. Looking up the rest from reference TRBV28 and TRBJ2-4 gives the full variable domain: DVKVTQSSRYLVKRTGEKVFLECVQDMDHENMFWYRQDPGLGLRLIYFSYDVKMKEKGDIPEGYSVSREKKERFSLILESASTNQTSMYLCASSLRGQLAKNIQYFGAGTRLSVL.

The count of this clone is one. The chain joins TRBV2 to TRBJ2-7; 7 bases agree with TRBD2. Trimming took 6 bases from V and 5 from J; bases not matched to a gene: 10. The CDR3 totals 14 residues. Per the germline V gene, CDR1 is SNHLY and CDR2 is FYNNEI. The CDR3 spells CASRESGNVDEQYF. CDR3 in DNA: TGTGCCAGCAGAGAAAGCGGGAACGTCGACGAGCAGTACTTC.

The chain carries TRBV9 and TRBJ1-1, with TRBD1 matching over 9 bases. Germline loops: CDR1 SGDLS, CDR2 YYNGEE. The CDR3 totals 13 residues. The V segment lost 3 bases and the J segment 6 bases; nucleotides outside the gene matches: 3. CDR3 nucleotides: TGTGCCAGCAGCGGACAGGGGGTCTCTGAAGCTTTCTTT. It yields the protein CASSGQGVSEAFF.

This CDR3 is CASKTGTPQETQYF. The CDR3 region has the DNA TGTGCCAGCAAAACCGGGACACCTCAAGAGACCCAGTACTTC. This chain joins TRBV6-1 and TRBJ2-5; the D gene is possibly TRBD1 (6 bases). The CDR3 has 14 amino acids. Trimming left V 7 bases short and J 2 bases short, with 14 bases between. Germline CDR1 reads MNHNS; CDR2 reads SASEGT.

This clone was seen once. This chain links TRBV5-1 with TRBJ2-7; D gene ambiguous. Deletions cut 4 bases from V and 3 bases from J, with 14 bases between. Per the germline V gene, CDR1 is SGHRS and CDR2 is YFSETQ. The CDR3 totals 14 residues. CDR3 bases: TGCGCCAGCAGCAAGACCCTCCTAGACTACGAGCAGTACTTC. Amino acids: CASSKTLLDYEQYF.

This clone was counted a single time. The CDR3 reads CSVGGTGAYYEQYF. Written as DNA, the CDR3 is TGCAGCGTTGGTGGAACAGGGGCCTACTACGAGCAGTACTTC. The V call is TRBV29-1, the J call TRBJ2-7, with 7 nucleotides matching TRBD1. Germline V CDR1 and CDR2: SQVTM, ANQGSEA. This CDR3 has 14 residues. V lost 4 bases, J lost 3 bases, and 9 bases stayed unmatched.

The chain is built from TRBV2 and TRBJ2-5; a weak D match, TRBD1 (6 bases). This CDR3 spans 12 amino acids. Trimming removed 7 bases at V and 5 bases at J, with 11 bases between. The V gene's germline CDR1 is SNHLY and CDR2 FYNNEI. The CDR3, as DNA: TGTGCCAGCAATCAGGGGCAGGAGACCCAGTACTTC. Amino acids: CASNQGQETQYF.

The J gene is TRBJ1-2, the V gene TRBV5-1, with unresolved D. Trimming pared 0 bases from V and 4 bases from J, leaving 7 bases between. CDR3 length: 13 residues. From germline, CDR1 is SGHRS and CDR2 YFSETQ. CDR3 amino acids: CASSLGTGYGYTF. Here the CDR3 DNA reads TGCGCCAGCAGCTTGGGAACGGGCTATGGCTACACCTTC.

This clone occurred once. The chain links TRBV5-1 to TRBJ1-1; no clear D gene. This CDR3 region has 15 residues. From germline, CDR1 is SGHRS and CDR2 YFSETQ. Trimming pared 0 bases from V and 1 base from J, leaving 10 bases between. The CDR3 nucleotides are TGCGCCAGCAGCTTGGAGGCAAGGAGGAACACTGAAGCTTTCTTT. It codes for CASSLEARRNTEAFF.

This clone has more than one count but fewer than ten. The V call is TRBV27, the J call TRBJ2-3; the D gene is possibly TRBD2 (7 bases). This CDR3 is 13 amino acids long. Germline loops: CDR1 MNHEY, CDR2 SMNVEV (reference sequence). The germline V and J ends were trimmed by 4 bases and 6 bases, with 11 bases remaining between them. For the CDR3, the DNA is TGTGCCAGCAGTTGGGGGGGGGCGGATACGCAGTATTTT. As protein: CASSWGGADTQYF.

In this sample, this clone turned up a few times. The chain recombines TRBV4-1 with TRBJ1-4; no firm D call. Germline V gives CDR1 MGHRA, CDR2 YSYEKL. Trimming stripped 3 bases from V and 8 bases from J, with 13 bases between. The CDR3 has 14 residues. The CDR3 nucleotides read TGCGCCAGCAGCCAGCAATTCCCTGGCGAAAAACTGTTTTTT. This codes for CASSQQFPGEKLFF.

This clone has only a few counts. Different DNA sequences within this sample yield the same CDR3. The V and J genes are TRBV9 and TRBJ2-2; 8 bases map to TRBD1. V was clipped by 3 bases and J by 4 bases; unmatched bases: 5. Germline V gives CDR1 SGDLS, CDR2 YYNGEE. The CDR3 sequence is 15 residues long. The CDR3 region is CASSARQGPTGELFF. The CDR3, as DNA: TGTGCCAGCAGCGCCCGACAGGGGCCCACCGGGGAGCTGTTTTTT.

The chain is built from TRBV7-3 and TRBJ2-3; TRBD1 aligns across 9 bases. The CDR3 consists of 17 residues. Looked up from germline, CDR1 is SGHTA and CDR2 is FQGTGA. Trimming took 2 bases from V and 6 from J; bases not matched to a gene: 12. The CDR3 DNA reads as TGTGCCAGCAGCTTACGGGAACAAGGGACAGGGTCTGATACGCAGTATTTT. It codes for CASSLREQGTGSDTQYF.

The genes are TRBV7-2 and TRBJ2-7; possible D gene TRBD2, 6 bases. Trimming left V 5 bases short and J 4 bases short, with 15 bases between. Germline V gives CDR1 SGHTA, CDR2 FQGNSA. CDR3 size: 14 residues. The CDR3 DNA follows: TGTGCCAGCAGCCTTCGGCGGGAACTATACGAGCAGTACTTC. This codes for CASSLRRELYEQYF.

The rearrangement uses TRBV29-1 and TRBJ1-5, with a tentative D call TRBD1 (5 bases). Germline CDR1 reads SQVTM; CDR2 reads ANQGSEA. Deletions cut 6 bases from V and 6 bases from J, with 15 bases between. The CDR3 extends over 13 amino acids. CDR3 region: CSVCERRGQPQHF. CDR3 bases: TGCAGCGTCTGTGAGAGAAGGGGTCAGCCCCAGCATTTT.

This clone has more than one count but fewer than ten. CDR3 in amino acids: CAWTSPPRGYTF. The CDR3 DNA reads as TGTGCCTGGACCTCCCCTCCCCGTGGCTACACCTTC. This chain joins TRBV30 and TRBJ1-2; D ambiguous. The V gene's germline CDR1 is GTSNPN and CDR2 SVGIG (reference sequence). Trimming left V 4 bases short and J 7 bases short, with 13 bases between. CDR3 length: 12 amino acids.

V usage is TRBV10-2 and J usage is TRBJ2-5; 11 bases agree with TRBD1. The junction had 8 bases not matched to a gene; V was cut back by 6 bases and J by 5 bases. This CDR3 comprises 15 residues. The V gene's germline CDR1 is WSHSY and CDR2 SAAADI. This CDR3 is CASRLGQGASETQYF. The CDR3 DNA sequence: TGCGCCAGCAGACTTGGACAGGGGGCTAGTGAGACCCAGTACTTC.

This clone was detected many times. This chain connects TRBV7-9 to TRBJ2-7; 12 bases are a match to TRBD1. Germline V gives CDR1 SEHNR, CDR2 FQNEAQ (reference sequence). Trimming took 4 bases from V and 7 from J; bases not matched to a gene: 11. The CDR3 is 16 residues long. Written as DNA, the CDR3 is TGTGCCAGCAGCTCGAACCAGGGACAGGGGGCGAAAGAGCAGTACTTC. It yields the protein CASSSNQGQGAKEQYF.

The chain employs TRBV14 and TRBJ1-2; 9 bases map to TRBD1. The CDR3 contains 19 residues. Unmatched junction bases numbered 20, after V lost 1 base and J lost 8 bases. The germline CDR1 and CDR2 sequences are SGHDN and FVKESK. The CDR3 is CASSQAYPRLYRGRRGYTF. CDR3 nucleotide sequence: TGTGCCAGCAGCCAAGCTTACCCCAGATTATACAGGGGGCGCAGGGGCTACACCTTC. Together with reference TRBV14 and TRBJ1-2, the CDR3 gives the full variable domain: EAGVTQFPSHSVIEKGQTVTLRCDPISGHDNLYWYRRVMGKEIKFLLHFVKESKQDESGMPNNRFLAERTGGTYSTLKVQPAELEDSGVYFCASSQAYPRLYRGRRGYTFGSGTRLTVV.

V usage is TRBV5-1 and J usage is TRBJ2-1; 13 nucleotides match TRBD2. V was clipped by 4 bases and J by 6 bases; unmatched bases: 7. CDR3 size: 16 residues. Germline V gene data show CDR1 as SGHRS and CDR2 as YFSETQ. This chain's CDR3 is CASSGTGTSGINEQFF. In DNA, the CDR3 is TGCGCCAGCAGCGGCACCGGGACTAGCGGGATCAATGAGCAGTTCTTC.